This TCR beta chain was found in a study of T cells in Graves' hyperthyroidism and ophthalmopathy. There are 13 residues in the CDR3. V gave up 6 bases and J gave up 8 bases, with 13 bases separating them. Germline lookup yields CDR1 ENHRY and CDR2 SYGVKD. Worth noting for this clonotype: Antigen specificity is unknown.

Researchers amplified the TCR beta CDR3 regions from RNA transcripts. In the first-round RT-PCR of the TCR CDR3, the HTBI primer set was used. One entry per CDR3 protein results from TCRdb running MiXCR on the multiplex PCR reads. The sample shows about 570,000 distinct CDR3 sequences, roughly 46% of them seen only once. Study findings and constraints: Ophthalmopathy cases were set apart from stable hyperthyroidism by a 13 V-J model.

The material sequenced was peripheral blood or thyroid tissue (not recorded which). This receptor was obtained from an adult woman with Graves' disease, either hyperthyroidism or ophthalmopathy (not recorded which). V and J are TRBV10-3 and TRBJ1-4, with D possibly being TRBD1 (5 bases). The CDR3 protein is CAISGGKIEKLFF. The DNA of the CDR3 is TGTGCCATCAGCGGGGGGAAAATCGAAAAACTGTTTTTT.